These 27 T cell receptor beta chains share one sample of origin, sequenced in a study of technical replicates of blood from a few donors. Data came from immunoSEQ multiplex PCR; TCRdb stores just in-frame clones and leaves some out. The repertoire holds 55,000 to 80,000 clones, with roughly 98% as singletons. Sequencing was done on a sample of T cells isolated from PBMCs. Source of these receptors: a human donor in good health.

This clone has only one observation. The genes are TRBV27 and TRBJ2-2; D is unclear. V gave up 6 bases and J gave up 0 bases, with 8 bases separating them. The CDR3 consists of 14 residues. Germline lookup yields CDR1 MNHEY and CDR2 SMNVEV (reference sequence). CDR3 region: CASRAVANTGELFF. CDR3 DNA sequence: TGTGCCAGCAGGGCGGTAGCGAACACCGGGGAGCTGTTTTTT.

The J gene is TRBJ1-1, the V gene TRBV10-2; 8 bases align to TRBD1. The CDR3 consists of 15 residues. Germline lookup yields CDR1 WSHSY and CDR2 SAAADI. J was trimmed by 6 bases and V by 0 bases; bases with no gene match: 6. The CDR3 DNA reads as TGCGCCAGCAGTGAGTCTCGCCAGGGGGCCCCTGAAGCTTTCTTT. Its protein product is CASSESRQGAPEAFF.

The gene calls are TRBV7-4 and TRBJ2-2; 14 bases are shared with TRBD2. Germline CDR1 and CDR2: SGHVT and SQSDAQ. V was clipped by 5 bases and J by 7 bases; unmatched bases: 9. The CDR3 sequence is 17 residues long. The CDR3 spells CASSTTSGRADNGELFF. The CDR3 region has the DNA TGTGCCAGCAGCACGACTAGCGGGAGGGCCGATAACGGGGAGCTGTTTTTT. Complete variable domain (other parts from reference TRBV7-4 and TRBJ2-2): GAGVSQSPRYKVAKRGRDVALRCDSISGHVTLYWYRQTLGQGSEVLTYSQSDAQRDKSGRPSGRFSAERPERSVSTLKIQRTEQGDSAVYLCASSTTSGRADNGELFFGEGSRLTVL.

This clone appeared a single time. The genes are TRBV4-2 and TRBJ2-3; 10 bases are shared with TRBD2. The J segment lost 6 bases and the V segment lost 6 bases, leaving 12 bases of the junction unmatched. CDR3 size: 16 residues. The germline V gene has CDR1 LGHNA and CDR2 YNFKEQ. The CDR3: CASRAQSGRVRDTQYF. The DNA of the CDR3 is TGTGCCAGCAGAGCCCAGAGCGGGAGGGTCCGGGATACGCAGTATTTT.

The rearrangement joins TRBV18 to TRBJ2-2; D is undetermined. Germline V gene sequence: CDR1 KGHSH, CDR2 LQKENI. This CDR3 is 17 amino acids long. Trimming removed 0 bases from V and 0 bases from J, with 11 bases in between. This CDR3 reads CASSPPDQFANTGELFF. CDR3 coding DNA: TGTGCCAGCTCACCACCAGATCAGTTCGCGAACACCGGGGAGCTGTTTTTT. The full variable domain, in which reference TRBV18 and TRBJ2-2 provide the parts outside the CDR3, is NAGVMQNPRHLVRRRGQEARLRCSPMKGHSHVYWYRQLPEEGLKFMVYLQKENIIDESGMPKERFSAEFPKEGPSILRIQQVVRGDSAAYFCASSPPDQFANTGELFFGEGSRLTVL.

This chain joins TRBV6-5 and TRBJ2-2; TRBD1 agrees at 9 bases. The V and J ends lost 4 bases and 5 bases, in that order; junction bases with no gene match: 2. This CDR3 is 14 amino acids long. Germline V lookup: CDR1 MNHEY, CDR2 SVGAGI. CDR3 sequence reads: CASSWDRVTGELFF. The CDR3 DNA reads TGTGCCAGCAGTTGGGACAGGGTTACCGGGGAGCTGTTTTTT.

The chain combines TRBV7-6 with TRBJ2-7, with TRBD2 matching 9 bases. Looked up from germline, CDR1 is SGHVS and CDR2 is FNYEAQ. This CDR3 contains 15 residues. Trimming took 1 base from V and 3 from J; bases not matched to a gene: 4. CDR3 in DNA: TGTGCCAGCAGCTTAGGTAGCGGGAGTGGCTACGAGCAGTACTTC. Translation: CASSLGSGSGYEQYF.

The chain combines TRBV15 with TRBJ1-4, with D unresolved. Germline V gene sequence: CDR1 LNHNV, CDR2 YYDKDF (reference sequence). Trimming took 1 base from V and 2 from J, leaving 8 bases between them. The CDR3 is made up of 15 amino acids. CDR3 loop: CATSRATQTNEKLFF. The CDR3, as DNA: TGTGCCACCAGCAGAGCGACACAGACTAATGAAAAACTGTTTTTT.

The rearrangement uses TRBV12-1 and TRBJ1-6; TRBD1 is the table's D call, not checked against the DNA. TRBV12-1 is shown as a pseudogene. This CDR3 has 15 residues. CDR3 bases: TGTGCCAGCAGCCCCACGGGACAGAATAATTCACCCCTCCACTTT. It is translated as CASSPTGQNNSPLHF.

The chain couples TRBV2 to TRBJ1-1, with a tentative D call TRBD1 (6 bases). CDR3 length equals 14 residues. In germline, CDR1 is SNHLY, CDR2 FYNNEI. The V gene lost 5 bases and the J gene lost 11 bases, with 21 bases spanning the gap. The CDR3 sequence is CASSPQAGGQVAFF. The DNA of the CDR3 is TGTGCCAGCAGTCCTCAGGCCGGGGGGCAGGTGGCTTTCTTT.

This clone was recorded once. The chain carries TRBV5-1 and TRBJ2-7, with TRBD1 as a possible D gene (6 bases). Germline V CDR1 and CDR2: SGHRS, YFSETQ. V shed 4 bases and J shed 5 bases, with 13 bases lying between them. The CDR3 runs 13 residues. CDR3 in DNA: TGCGCCAGCAGCCAGGGGCTTCGGGACGAGCAGTACTTC. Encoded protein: CASSQGLRDEQYF.

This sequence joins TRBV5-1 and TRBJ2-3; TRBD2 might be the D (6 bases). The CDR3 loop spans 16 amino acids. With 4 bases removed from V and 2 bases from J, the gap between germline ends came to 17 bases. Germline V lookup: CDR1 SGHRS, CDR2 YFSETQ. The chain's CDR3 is CASSLGTAITTDTQYF. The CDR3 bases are TGCGCCAGCAGCCTCGGGACTGCCATTACCACAGATACGCAGTATTTT.

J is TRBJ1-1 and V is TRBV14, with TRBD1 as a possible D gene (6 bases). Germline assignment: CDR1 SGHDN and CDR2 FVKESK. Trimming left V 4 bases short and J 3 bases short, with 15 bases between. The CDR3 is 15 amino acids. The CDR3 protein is CASSLKDRLYTEAFF. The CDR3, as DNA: TGTGCCAGCAGCCTAAAGGACAGATTGTACACTGAAGCTTTCTTT.

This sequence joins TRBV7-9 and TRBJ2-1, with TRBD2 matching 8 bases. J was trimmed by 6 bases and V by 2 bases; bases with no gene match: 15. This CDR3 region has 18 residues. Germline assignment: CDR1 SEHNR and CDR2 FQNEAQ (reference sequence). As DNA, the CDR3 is TGTGCCAGCAGCTTAACTCTATTAGCGGGAAACTCGGCCAATGAGCAGTTCTTC. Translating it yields CASSLTLLAGNSANEQFF.

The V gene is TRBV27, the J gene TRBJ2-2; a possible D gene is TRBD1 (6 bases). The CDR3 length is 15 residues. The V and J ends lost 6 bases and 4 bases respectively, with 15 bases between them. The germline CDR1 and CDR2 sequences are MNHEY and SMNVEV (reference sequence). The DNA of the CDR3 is TGTGCCAGCAGCACAGGGATGCAGGTCACCGGGGAGCTGTTTTTT. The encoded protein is CASSTGMQVTGELFF.

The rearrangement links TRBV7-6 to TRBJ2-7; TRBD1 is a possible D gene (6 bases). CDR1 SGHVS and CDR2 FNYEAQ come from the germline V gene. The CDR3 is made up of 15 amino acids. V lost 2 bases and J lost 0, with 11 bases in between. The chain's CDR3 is CASSLRQGSSYEQYF. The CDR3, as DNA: TGTGCCAGCAGCTTACGTCAGGGGAGCTCCTACGAGCAGTACTTC.

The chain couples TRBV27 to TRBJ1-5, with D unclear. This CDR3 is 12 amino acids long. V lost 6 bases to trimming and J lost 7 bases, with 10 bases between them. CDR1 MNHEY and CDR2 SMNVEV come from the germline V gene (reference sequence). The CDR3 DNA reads TGTGCCAGCAGAACTGGTCTGCAGCCCCAGCATTTT. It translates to CASRTGLQPQHF.

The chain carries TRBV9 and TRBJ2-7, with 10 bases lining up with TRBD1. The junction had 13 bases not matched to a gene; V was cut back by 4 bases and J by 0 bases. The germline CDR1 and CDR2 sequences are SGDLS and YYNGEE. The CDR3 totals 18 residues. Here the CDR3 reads CASSPPGQGIRSSYEQYF. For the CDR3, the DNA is TGTGCCAGCAGCCCTCCGGGACAGGGGATCAGGAGCTCCTACGAGCAGTACTTC.

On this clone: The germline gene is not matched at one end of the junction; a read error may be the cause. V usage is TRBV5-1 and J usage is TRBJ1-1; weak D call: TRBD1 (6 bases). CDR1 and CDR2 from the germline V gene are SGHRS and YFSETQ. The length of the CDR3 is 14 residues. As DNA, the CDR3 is TGCGCCAGCAGCTTGACAGGGCTGAATACTGAAGCTTTCTTT. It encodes CASSLTGLNTEAFF.

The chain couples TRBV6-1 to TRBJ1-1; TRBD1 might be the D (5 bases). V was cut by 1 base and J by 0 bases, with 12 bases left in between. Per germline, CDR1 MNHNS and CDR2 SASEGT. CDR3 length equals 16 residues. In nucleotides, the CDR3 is TGTGCCAGCAGTGAAGTTCCCAGGACAATGAACACTGAAGCTTTCTTT. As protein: CASSEVPRTMNTEAFF.

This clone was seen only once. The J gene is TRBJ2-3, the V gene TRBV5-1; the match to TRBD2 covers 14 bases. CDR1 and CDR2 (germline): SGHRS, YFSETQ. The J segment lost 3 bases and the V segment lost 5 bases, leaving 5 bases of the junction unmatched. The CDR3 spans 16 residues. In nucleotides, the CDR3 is TGCGCCAGCAGTTACGGGACTAGCGGGGGAACAGATACGCAGTATTTT. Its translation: CASSYGTSGGTDTQYF.

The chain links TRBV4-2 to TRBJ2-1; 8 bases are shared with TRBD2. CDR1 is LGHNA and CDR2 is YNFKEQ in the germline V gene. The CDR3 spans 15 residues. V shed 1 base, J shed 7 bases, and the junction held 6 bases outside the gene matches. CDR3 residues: CASSQAGGPQNEQFF. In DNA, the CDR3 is TGTGCCAGCAGCCAAGCGGGAGGGCCTCAGAATGAGCAGTTCTTC.

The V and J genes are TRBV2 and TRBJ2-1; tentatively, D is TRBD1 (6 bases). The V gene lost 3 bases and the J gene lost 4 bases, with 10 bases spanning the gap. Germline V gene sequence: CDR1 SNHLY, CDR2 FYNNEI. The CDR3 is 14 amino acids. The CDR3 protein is CASSDRDIYNEQFF. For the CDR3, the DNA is TGTGCCAGCAGTGATAGGGACATTTACAATGAGCAGTTCTTC.

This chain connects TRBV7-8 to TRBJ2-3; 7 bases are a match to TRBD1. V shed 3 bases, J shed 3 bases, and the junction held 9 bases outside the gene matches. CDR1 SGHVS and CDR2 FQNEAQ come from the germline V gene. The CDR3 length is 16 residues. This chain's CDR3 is CASSFRQGLGTDTQYF. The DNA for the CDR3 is TGTGCCAGCAGCTTTAGACAGGGCTTGGGGACAGATACGCAGTATTTT. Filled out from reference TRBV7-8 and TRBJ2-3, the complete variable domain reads GAGVSQSPRYKVAKRGQDVALRCDPISGHVSLFWYQQALGQGPEFLTYFQNEAQLDKSGLPSDRFFAERPEGSVSTLKIQRTQQEDSAVYLCASSFRQGLGTDTQYFGPGTRLTVL.

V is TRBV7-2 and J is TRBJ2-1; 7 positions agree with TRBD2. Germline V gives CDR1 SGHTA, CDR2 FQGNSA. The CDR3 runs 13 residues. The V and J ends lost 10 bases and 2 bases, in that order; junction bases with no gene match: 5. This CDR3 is CAKRSGTYNEQFF. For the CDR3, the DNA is TGTGCCAAGAGAAGCGGGACCTACAATGAGCAGTTCTTC.

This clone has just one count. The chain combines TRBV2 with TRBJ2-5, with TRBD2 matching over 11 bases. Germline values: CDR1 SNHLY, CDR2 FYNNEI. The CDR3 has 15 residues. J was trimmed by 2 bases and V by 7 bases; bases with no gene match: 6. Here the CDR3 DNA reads TGTGCCAGCAAGGGACTAGCGGAGACACAAGAGACCCAGTACTTC. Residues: CASKGLAETQETQYF. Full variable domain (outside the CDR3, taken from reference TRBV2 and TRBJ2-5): EPEVTQTPSHQVTQMGQEVILRCVPISNHLYFYWYRQILGQKVEFLVSFYNNEISEKSEIFDDQFSVERPDGSNFTLKIRSTKLEDSAMYFCASKGLAETQETQYFGPGTRLLVL.

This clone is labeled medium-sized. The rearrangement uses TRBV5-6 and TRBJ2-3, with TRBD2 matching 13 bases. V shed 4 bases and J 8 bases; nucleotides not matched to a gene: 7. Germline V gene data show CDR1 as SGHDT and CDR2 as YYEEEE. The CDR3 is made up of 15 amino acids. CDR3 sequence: CASSALAGGLGTQYF. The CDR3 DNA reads TGTGCCAGCAGCGCACTAGCGGGGGGGCTAGGTACGCAGTATTTT.